This TCR beta chain appears in the sequencing data of a study of beta chain features in type 1 diabetes. Turning to this clone: Its antigen is undetermined. This sample includes further DNA sequences coding for the same CDR3.

Germline V gene lookup returns CDR1 SGDLS and CDR2 YYNGEE. The CDR3 has 12 amino acids. Between the trimmed V and J ends, which lost 0 bases and 3 bases, there was a span of 2 bases. Expressed TCRB transcripts got sequenced, as all isolated RNA was reverse transcribed. Here immunoSEQ multiplex PCR was the method, and the copy in TCRdb shows in-frame clones only, minus some. The sample has roughly 500,000 clones, 30% seen once. General study points: Within patients, naive, central memory and Treg TCRB repertoires seemed more similar than within healthy donors. TCRB CDR3 length was moderately but significantly reduced in all four CD4+ subsets of Type 1 diabetes patients.

Every participating donor gave one draw, a heparinised blood sample averaging roughly 100 mL. CD45RO/CCR7/CD25/CD127/CD95/CD27 staining was used to isolate CD4+ naive, central memory, regulatory and stem cell-like memory cells by sorting. The V call is TRBV9, the J call TRBJ2-3, with D uncertain. Specimen: naive CD4+ T cells from blood. The receptor's source is a man aged 18 to 30 in good health. CDR3 nucleotide sequence: TGTGCCAGCAGCGTAGATACAGATACGCAGTATTTT. Its protein product is CASSVDTDTQYF. Filled out from reference TRBV9 and TRBJ2-3, the complete variable domain reads DSGVTQTPKHLITATGQRVTLRCSPRSGDLSVYWYQQSLDQGLQFLIQYYNGEERAKGNILERFSAQQFPDLHSELNLSSLELGDSALYFCASSVDTDTQYFGPGTRLTVL.